A selection of T cell receptor beta chains follows, all from one sample in a study of blood T cells in healthy people across ages. MiXCR, run by TCRdb on the 5' RACE reads, gives a single entry per CDR3 protein. The data show 800,000 or so distinct CDR3 sequences, around 50% seen once. The sequenced sample was blood. All receptors come from a man older than 75 in good health. The CDR3 runs from the conserved cysteine through the conserved F or W. Each record gives: J gene, D gene, V gene, clone size, CDR3 DNA, CDR3 protein. The D gene is left open where the match is weak. The size of a clone is reported for some rows only, either as once, few or many, or as a class for expanded clones.

TRBJ1-1	.	TRBV9	many	TGTGCCAGCAGCGCACAGAGGAACACTGAAGCTTTCTTT	CASSAQRNTEAFF
TRBJ2-7	TRBD2	TRBV5-1	.	TGCGCCAGCAGCTTGGGGCTAGCGGGAGTTCGTGAGCAGTACTTC	CASSLGLAGVREQYF
TRBJ1-5	.	TRBV5-5	.	TGTGCCAGCAGCTTGGTTCCGGGGCCCCAGCATTTT	CASSLVPGPQHF
TRBJ1-4	.	TRBV27	.	TGTGCCAGCAGTCCCCAGCCCCCGGGGCAGACAACTAATGAAAAACTGTTTTTT	CASSPQPPGQTTNEKLFF
TRBJ1-6	TRBD1	TRBV10-3	.	TGTGCCATCAGTGATTCGGAGGGGGCCCCCCTCCACTTT	CAISDSEGAPLHF
TRBJ2-1	.	TRBV20-1	few	TGCAGTGCTAATAGTCATCTCAGGGGTTACAATGAGCAGTTCTTC	CSANSHLRGYNEQFF
TRBJ2-1	TRBD2	TRBV29-1	.	TGCAGCGGCGGGACTAGCGGGGGGTTTGAGCAGTTCTTC	CSGGTSGGFEQFF
TRBJ2-3	.	TRBV21-1	.	TGTGCCAGCAGCCGGACTAGCGGGAGGGCCCCACCTAGCACAGATACGCAGTATTTT	CASSRTSGRAPPSTDTQYF
TRBJ1-2	.	TRBV7-2	.	TGTGCCAGCGGCTTAGTCCGGGATGGCTACACCTTC	CASGLVRDGYTF
TRBJ2-1	.	TRBV6-5	.	TGTGCCAGCAGCCCCCGAGGAGGTGAGGGTGAGCAGTTCTTC	CASSPRGGEGEQFF
TRBJ2-3	TRBD2	TRBV7-2	many	TGTGCCAGCAGCTTGGCGGGAGTCGCAGATACGCAGTATTTT	CASSLAGVADTQYF
TRBJ2-1	TRBD2	TRBV11-3	.	TGTGCCAGCAGCCCACACACCGGACTAGCGGGCCTCAATGAGCAGTTCTTC	CASSPHTGLAGLNEQFF
TRBJ1-2	.	TRBV7-9	.	TGTGCCAGCAGCTCCAACACCTTAACAAACTATGGCTACACCTTC	CASSSNTLTNYGYTF
TRBJ2-7	TRBD1	TRBV27	.	TGTGCCAGCAGTTTATCGAGGGGGCGGTACGAGCAGTACTTC	CASSLSRGRYEQYF
TRBJ2-7	TRBD2	TRBV4-3	once	TGCGCCAGCAGTCAAGAGCTGGGACTAAGCGAGCAGTACTTC	CASSQELGLSEQYF
TRBJ2-1	.	TRBV7-2	.	TGTGCCAGCAGCTTAGCCGGGAGTGTAGGGCCTGGCAATGAGCAGTTCTTC	CASSLAGSVGPGNEQFF
TRBJ2-7	TRBD1	TRBV6-1	.	TGTGCCAGCAGTCCCATGGGACAGGGCTACGAGCAGTACTTC	CASSPMGQGYEQYF
TRBJ2-3	.	TRBV4-1	.	TGCGCCAGCAGCCAACAGGGCCTACGAGATACGCAGTATTTT	CASSQQGLRDTQYF
TRBJ2-6	.	TRBV5-6	.	TGTGCCAGCCCTGGGGCGGTCTCTGGGGCCAACGTCCTGACTTTC	CASPGAVSGANVLTF
TRBJ2-7	TRBD1	TRBV5-1	few	TGCGCCAGCAGCGACCGGGACAGGGGTGGTCGGAACGAGCAGTACTTC	CASSDRDRGGRNEQYF
TRBJ2-7	.	TRBV29-1	few	TGCAGCGTTGAAGATGGCCAGGGGTGCGAGCAGTACTTC	CSVEDGQGCEQYF
TRBJ2-7	.	TRBV14	many	TGTGCCAGCAGCCGCGACCTAGCGACCGAGCAGTACTTC	CASSRDLATEQYF
TRBJ2-1	TRBD1	TRBV19	.	TGTGCCAGTAGTCGCCGGGACAGACAGAATGAGCAGTTCTTC	CASSRRDRQNEQFF
TRBJ2-1	TRBD2	TRBV7-2	few	TGTGCCAGCAGCTTAGTACTAGCGGGAGGGCCGTATGAGCAGTTCTTC	CASSLVLAGGPYEQFF
TRBJ2-7	.	TRBV20-1	.	TGCAGTGCTAACCTGGGGTCCTTCGAGCAGTACTTC	CSANLGSFEQYF
TRBJ2-3	.	TRBV25-1	.	TGTGCCAGCAGTGAAAGGGGCGGAGTTGGCACAGATACGCAGTATTTT	CASSERGGVGTDTQYF
TRBJ2-7	TRBD2	TRBV3-1	.	TGTGCCAGCAGCCGCCGGGGGGGAGGGGCGCCGACAGAGCAGTACTTC	CASSRRGGGAPTEQYF
TRBJ1-1	.	TRBV7-2	few	TGTGCCAGCAGCCCGCGGGGCCGGGGCGCTGAAGCTTTCTTT	CASSPRGRGAEAFF
TRBJ2-3	.	TRBV2	.	TGTGCCAGCAACTCTCTGCATGGACTTGGGTTGCATACGCAGTATTTT	CASNSLHGLGLHTQYF
TRBJ2-5	TRBD1	TRBV6-1	.	TGTGCCACCAGCAGCCTCAGGGGGGAGACCCAGTACTTC	CATSSLRGETQYF
TRBJ2-7	TRBD2	TRBV27	.	TGTGCCAGCAGTCTCGGGAGGAGGCCCTTCTACGAGCAGTACTTC	CASSLGRRPFYEQYF
TRBJ1-3	.	TRBV7-2	.	TGTGCCAGCAGCTTAGGACGGGGATCAGGAAACACCATATATTTT	CASSLGRGSGNTIYF
TRBJ2-4	TRBD1	TRBV27	few	TGTGCCAGCAGAAGTCCCGGGACAGGGTACGGAAACATTCAGTACTTC	CASRSPGTGYGNIQYF
TRBJ2-3	.	TRBV27	few	TGTGCCAGCAGTCTCCTTGACCCAGATACGCAGTATTTT	CASSLLDPDTQYF
TRBJ2-1	TRBD2	TRBV7-3	few	TGTGCCAGCAGACCGACTAGCGGGAGCTCCTACGATGAGCAGTTCTTC	CASRPTSGSSYDEQFF
TRBJ2-1	TRBD2	TRBV28	.	TGTGCCAGCAGACTCTCTAGCGGGAGTGGTGAGCAGTTCTTC	CASRLSSGSGEQFF
TRBJ1-6	TRBD1	TRBV4-3	.	TGCGCCAGCAGCCAACAGACAGGGACCAATTCACCCCTCCACTTT	CASSQQTGTNSPLHF
TRBJ2-3	.	TRBV12-3/TRBV12-4	few	TGTGCCAGCAGTCCCACGCGGCGGGGCACAGATACGCAGTATTTT	CASSPTRRGTDTQYF
TRBJ2-1	.	TRBV29-1	.	.	CSVASGSWFF
TRBJ2-1	TRBD2	TRBV20-1	.	TGCAGTGCTGTAGACCCCCGGGGACTAGCGGGAGACCTCTCCTACAATGAGCAGTTCTTC	CSAVDPRGLAGDLSYNEQFF
TRBJ1-1	TRBD1	TRBV11-2	.	TGTGCCAGCAGCCTCGGGACAGGGGTAGTAGTCACTGAAGCTTTCTTT	CASSLGTGVVVTEAFF
TRBJ2-2	TRBD1	TRBV7-2	few	TGTGCCAGCAGCTCGAACCGGGACAGGGCCGCCGGGGAGCTGTTTTTT	CASSSNRDRAAGELFF
TRBJ1-6	TRBD1	TRBV4-3	.	TGCGCCAGCAGGACCCGGACAGGGGGCGTTAATTCACCCCTCCACTTT	CASRTRTGGVNSPLHF
TRBJ2-1	TRBD1	TRBV20-1	.	TGCAGTGCTAGAGATGATCAGGGGGTCTACAATGAGCAGTTCTTC	CSARDDQGVYNEQFF
TRBJ1-4	.	TRBV7-8	.	TGTGCCAGCAGCCGTGGGGGAGGGGATGAAAAACTGTTTTTT	CASSRGGGDEKLFF
TRBJ2-1	.	TRBV24-1	.	TGTGCCACCACCTCGGACGCGAACAATGAGCAGTTCTTC	CATTSDANNEQFF
TRBJ2-1	TRBD2	TRBV7-2	.	TGTGCCAGCAGCCGGACTAGCGACGGCCGGGAGCAGTTCTTC	CASSRTSDGREQFF
TRBJ2-3	TRBD1	TRBV28	few	TGTGCCAGCAGTCTCCGACAGGGGACGGGAGATACGCAGTATTTT	CASSLRQGTGDTQYF
TRBJ2-7	TRBD1	TRBV25-1	.	TGTGCCAGCAGTGATAGACAGGGTTCCTACGAGCAGTACTTC	CASSDRQGSYEQYF
TRBJ2-5	.	TRBV15	.	TGTGCCACCAGCAGAAAGGGTGTGGGACTTATGCTAGAGACCCAGTACTTC	CATSRKGVGLMLETQYF
TRBJ1-1	.	TRBV28	.	TGTGCCAGCAGCGGAAGCAGGGGTAGGACTGAAGCTTTCTTT	CASSGSRGRTEAFF
TRBJ2-7	TRBD2	TRBV29-1	.	TGCAGCGTGGGGGGACTAGCGGGGGCCCACTCCTACAATGAGCAGTACTTC	CSVGGLAGAHSYNEQYF
TRBJ2-3	.	TRBV12-3/TRBV12-4	.	TGTGCCGGCAGTTTGGATGGGGGGAGTGGAGATACGCAGTATTTT	CAGSLDGGSGDTQYF
TRBJ1-2	.	TRBV27	.	TGTGCCAGCAGTCATAGGTTCGAGGAGGCTAACTATGGCTACACCTTC	CASSHRFEEANYGYTF